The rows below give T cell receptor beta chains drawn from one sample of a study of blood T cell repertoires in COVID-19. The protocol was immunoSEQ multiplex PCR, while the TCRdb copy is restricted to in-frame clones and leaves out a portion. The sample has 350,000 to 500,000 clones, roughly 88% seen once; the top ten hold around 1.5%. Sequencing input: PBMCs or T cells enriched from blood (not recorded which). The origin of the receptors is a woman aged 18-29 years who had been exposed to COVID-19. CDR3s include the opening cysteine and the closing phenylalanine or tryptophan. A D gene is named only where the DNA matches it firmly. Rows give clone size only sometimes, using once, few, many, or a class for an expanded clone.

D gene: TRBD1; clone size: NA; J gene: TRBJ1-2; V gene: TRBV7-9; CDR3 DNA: TGTGCCAGCAGGGATGGACAGGGGAGAGGCGACTATGGCTACACCTTC; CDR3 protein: CASRDGQGRGDYGYTF
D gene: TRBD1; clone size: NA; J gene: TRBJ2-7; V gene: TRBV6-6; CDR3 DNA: TGTGCCAGCAGTTACTTGGACAGGGGCGAGCAGTACTTC; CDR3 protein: CASSYLDRGEQYF
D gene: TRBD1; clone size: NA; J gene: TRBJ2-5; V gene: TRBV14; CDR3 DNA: TGTGCCAGCAGCCGGGACAGGGATGAGAAGGAGACCCAGTACTTC; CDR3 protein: CASSRDRDEKETQYF
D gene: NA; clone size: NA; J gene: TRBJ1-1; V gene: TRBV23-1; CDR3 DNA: TGCGCCAGCAATCGATCTGGGGCGGGAGGGAAGACTGAAGCTTTCTTT; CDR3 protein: CASNRSGAGGKTEAFF
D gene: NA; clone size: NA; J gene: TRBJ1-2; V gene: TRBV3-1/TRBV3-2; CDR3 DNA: TGTGCCAGCAGCCAAGAAGGTGGGCGTGCTACCGCCTATGGCTACACCTTC; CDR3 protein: CASSQEGGRATAYGYTF
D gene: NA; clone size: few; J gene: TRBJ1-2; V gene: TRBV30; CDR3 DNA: TGTGCCTGGAGGGAACAGGGACCTTATGGCTACACCTTC; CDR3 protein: CAWREQGPYGYTF
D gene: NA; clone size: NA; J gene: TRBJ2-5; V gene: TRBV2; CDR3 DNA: TGTGCCAGCAGTGCCACTATCACGGCCCAGTACTTC; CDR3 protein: CASSATITAQYF
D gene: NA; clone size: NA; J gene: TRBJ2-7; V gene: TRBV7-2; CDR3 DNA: TGTGCCAGCAGCTTAGGGACACTCGGGCTCGAGCAGTACTTC; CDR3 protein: CASSLGTLGLEQYF
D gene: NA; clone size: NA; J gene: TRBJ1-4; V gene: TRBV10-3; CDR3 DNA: TGTGCCATCAGCGAGGACAAAGCTAATGAAAAACTGTTTTTT; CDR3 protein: CAISEDKANEKLFF
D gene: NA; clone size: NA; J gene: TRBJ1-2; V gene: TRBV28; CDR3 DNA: TGTGCCAGCAGTTTGGGCCCGACAGGTCACCAGGGGGGCTACACCTTC; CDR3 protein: CASSLGPTGHQGGYTF
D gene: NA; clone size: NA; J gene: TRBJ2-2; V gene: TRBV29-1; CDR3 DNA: TGCAGCGTTCGCACAGGGGAGGTTAACACCGGGGAGCTGTTTTTT; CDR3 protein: CSVRTGEVNTGELFF
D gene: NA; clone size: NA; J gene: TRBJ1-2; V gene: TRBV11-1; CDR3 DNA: TGTGCCAGCAGCGTCCAGGGCTCTAACTATGGCTACACCTTC; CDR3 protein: CASSVQGSNYGYTF
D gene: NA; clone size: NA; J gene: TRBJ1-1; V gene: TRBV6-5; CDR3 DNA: TGTGCCAGCAGTTATGGACAGAAGAACACTGAAGCTTTCTTT; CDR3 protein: CASSYGQKNTEAFF